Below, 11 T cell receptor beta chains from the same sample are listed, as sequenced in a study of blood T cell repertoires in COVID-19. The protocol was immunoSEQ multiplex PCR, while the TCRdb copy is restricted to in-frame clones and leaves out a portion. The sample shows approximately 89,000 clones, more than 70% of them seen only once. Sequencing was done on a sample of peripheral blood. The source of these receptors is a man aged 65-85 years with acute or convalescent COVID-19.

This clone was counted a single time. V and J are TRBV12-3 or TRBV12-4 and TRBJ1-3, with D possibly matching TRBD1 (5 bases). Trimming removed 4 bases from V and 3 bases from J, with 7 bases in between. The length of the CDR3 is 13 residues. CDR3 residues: CASSWGGGNTIYF. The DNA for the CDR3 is TGTGCCAGCAGTTGGGGGGGTGGAAACACCATATATTTT.

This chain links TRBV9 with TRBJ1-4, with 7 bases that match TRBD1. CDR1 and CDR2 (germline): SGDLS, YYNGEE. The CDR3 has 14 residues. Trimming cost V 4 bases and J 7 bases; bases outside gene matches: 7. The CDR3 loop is CASSRDRGREKLFF. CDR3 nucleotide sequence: TGTGCCAGCAGCCGGGATAGGGGGCGTGAAAAACTGTTTTTT.

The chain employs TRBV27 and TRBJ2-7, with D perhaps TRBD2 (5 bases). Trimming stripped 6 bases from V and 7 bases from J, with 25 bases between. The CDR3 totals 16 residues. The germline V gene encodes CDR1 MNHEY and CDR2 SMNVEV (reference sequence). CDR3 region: CASSRLRGSFSREQYF. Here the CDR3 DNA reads TGTGCCAGCAGCAGGTTACGTGGGAGCTTTTCTAGGGAGCAGTACTTC.

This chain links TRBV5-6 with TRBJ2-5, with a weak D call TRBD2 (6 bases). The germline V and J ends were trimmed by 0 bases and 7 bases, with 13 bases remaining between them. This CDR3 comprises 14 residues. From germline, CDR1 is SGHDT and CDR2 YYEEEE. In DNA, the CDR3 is TGTGCCAGCAGCTTGGCCAATCAGGGAGGGACCCAGTACTTC. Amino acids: CASSLANQGGTQYF.

CDR3 DNA sequence: TGTGCCAGCTCCCCCGGGACAGGGAACTACGAGCAGTACTTC. Its protein is CASSPGTGNYEQYF. V and J are TRBV18 and TRBJ2-7, with 9 bases identical to TRBD1. The CDR3 covers 14 residues. V shed 6 bases, J shed 3 bases, and the junction held 6 bases outside the gene matches. Germline values: CDR1 KGHSH, CDR2 LQKENI.

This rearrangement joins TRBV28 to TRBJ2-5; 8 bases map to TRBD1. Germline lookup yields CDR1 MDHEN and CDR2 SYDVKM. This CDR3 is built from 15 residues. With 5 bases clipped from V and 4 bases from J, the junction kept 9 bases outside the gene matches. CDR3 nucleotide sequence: TGTGCCAGCAGTATCCGGACAGGGCCAACAGAGACCCAGTACTTC. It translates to CASSIRTGPTETQYF.

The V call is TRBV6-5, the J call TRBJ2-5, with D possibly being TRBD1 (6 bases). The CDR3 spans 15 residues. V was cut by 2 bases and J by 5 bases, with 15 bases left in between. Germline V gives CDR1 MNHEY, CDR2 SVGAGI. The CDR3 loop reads CASSYSTGNRETQYF. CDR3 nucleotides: TGTGCCAGCAGTTACAGTACAGGGAATCGGGAGACCCAGTACTTC.

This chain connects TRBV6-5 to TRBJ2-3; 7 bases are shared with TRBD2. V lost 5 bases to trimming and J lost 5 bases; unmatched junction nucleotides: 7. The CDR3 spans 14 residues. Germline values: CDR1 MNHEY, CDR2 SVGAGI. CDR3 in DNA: TGTGCCAGCAGTCTCTCCGGGACTATAGATACGCAGTATTTT. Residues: CASSLSGTIDTQYF.

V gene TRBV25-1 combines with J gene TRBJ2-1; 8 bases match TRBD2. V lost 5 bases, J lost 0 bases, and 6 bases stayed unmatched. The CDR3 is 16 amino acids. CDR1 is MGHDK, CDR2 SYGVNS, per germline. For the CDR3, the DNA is TGTGCCAGCAGTCGAAAGCGGGGGAGCTCCTACAATGAGCAGTTCTTC. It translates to CASSRKRGSSYNEQFF.

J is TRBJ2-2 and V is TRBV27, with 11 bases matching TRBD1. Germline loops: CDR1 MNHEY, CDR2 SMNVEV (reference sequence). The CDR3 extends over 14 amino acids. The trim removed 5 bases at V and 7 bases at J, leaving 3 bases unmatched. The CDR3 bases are TGTGCCAGCAGTGGACAGGGGGCAGGCGGGGAGCTGTTTTTT. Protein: CASSGQGAGGELFF.

The DNA for the CDR3 is TGTGCCTCCGCGAGCGCGGGCGACACTGAAGCTTTCTTT. The encoded protein is CASASAGDTEAFF. This rearrangement joins TRBV30 to TRBJ1-1; D ambiguous. This CDR3 spans 13 amino acids. Trimming cost V 7 bases and J 3 bases, with 15 bases left between them. The germline V gene has CDR1 GTSNPN and CDR2 SVGIG (reference sequence).